This T cell receptor beta chain stems from a study of Graves' ophthalmopathy and Graves' hyperthyroidism. Study outcomes and limitations: A model built from 13 signatures distinguished ophthalmopathy from stable hyperthyroidism with 85% to 90% sensitivity and approximately 80% specificity. Clonotypes were expanded in thyroid at above 0.001 frequency, and most also appeared in blood.

This clonotype was seen at least ten times. Antigen unknown. Someone took the PBMCs out of less than 11 ml of fresh peripheral blood. RNA transcripts served as template for amplifying TCR beta CDR3 sequences. Second-round multiplex PCR came after first-round RT-PCR with HTBI primers. Each CDR3 protein is one row after TCRdb ran MiXCR on the multiplex PCR reads. This sample has almost 400,000 distinct CDR3 sequences; roughly 18% occur once, and the top ten carry 1.5% to 2%. Germline values: CDR1 MDHEN, CDR2 SYDVKM. CDR3 length: 16 amino acids. The V end lost 2 bases, the J end lost 3 bases, and 13 bases lay between the germline ends.

Sequenced input: peripheral blood. The receptor comes from a woman aged 18-35 years with Graves' ophthalmopathy. The chain carries TRBV28 and TRBJ2-2; D is possibly TRBD1 (7 bases). CDR3 DNA: TGTGCCAGCAGTTTAGGAGGGGACAGATACACCGGGGAGCTGTTTTTT. Its protein product is CASSLGGDRYTGELFF.